Presented here are 23 T cell receptor beta chains from one specimen sequenced in a study of blood T cell repertoires in COVID-19. Only in-frame clones appear in the TCRdb table, and some are missing; sequencing was by immunoSEQ multiplex PCR. This table holds 70,000 to 95,000 clones, around 89% found once. The sequencing input was peripheral blood. Source of these receptors: a man in his fifties or sixties with COVID-19, enrolled during active disease.

The sample holds one count of this clone. The rearrangement links TRBV3-1 (or the pseudogene TRBV3-2) to TRBJ1-1; the D is unclear. V dropped 4 bases and J dropped 4 bases, with 7 bases sitting between them. Germline CDR1 and CDR2: LGHDT and YNNKEL (reference sequence). This CDR3 is 12 amino acids long. This CDR3 reads CASSPGSTEAFF. The CDR3 region has the DNA TGTGCCAGCAGCCCGGGGTCCACTGAAGCTTTCTTT.

The rearrangement joins TRBV4-2 to TRBJ1-5; perhaps TRBD1 as D (5 bases). The CDR3 spans 15 residues. In germline, CDR1 is LGHNA, CDR2 YNFKEQ. V gave up 0 bases and J gave up 4 bases, with 10 bases separating them. CDR3 nucleotides: TGTGCCAGCAGCCAAGAAAGGGGCGGAAATCAGCCCCAGCATTTT. Its protein product is CASSQERGGNQPQHF.

The chain joins TRBV5-1 to TRBJ1-5, with D maybe TRBD1 (5 bases). V lost 1 base and J 4 bases, leaving 15 bases between the germline ends. The CDR3 consists of 16 residues. The germline V gene encodes CDR1 SGHRS and CDR2 YFSETQ. CDR3 residues: CASSLSGQGGNQPQHF. CDR3 sequence (DNA): TGCGCCAGCAGCTTGAGTGGGCAGGGTGGAAATCAGCCCCAGCATTTT.

The gene calls are TRBV7-8 and TRBJ2-1; the match to TRBD1 covers 8 bases. This CDR3 comprises 14 residues. Trimming removed 2 bases from V and 9 bases from J; junction bases left unmatched: 6. CDR1 is SGHVS and CDR2 is FQNEAQ in the germline V gene. Here the CDR3 reads CASSLQGAVGEQFF. CDR3 DNA: TGTGCCAGCAGCTTACAGGGGGCGGTGGGTGAGCAGTTCTTC.

This sequence joins TRBV2 and TRBJ2-2; D is unclear. Germline values: CDR1 SNHLY, CDR2 FYNNEI. The V gene lost 2 bases and the J gene lost 8 bases, with 3 bases spanning the gap. This CDR3 is 11 amino acids long. In DNA form, the CDR3 reads TGTGCCAGCAGTGAAATAGGGGAGCTGTTTTTT. Protein: CASSEIGELFF.

A remark on this clone: One end of the junction is discordant with germline, which a read error may explain. The V and J genes are TRBV19 and TRBJ2-3; D perhaps matches TRBD1 (5 bases). The length of the CDR3 is 13 residues. The germline V gene encodes CDR1 LNHDA and CDR2 SQIVND (reference sequence). CDR3 sequence: CASSIGHPDTQYF. Written as DNA, the CDR3 is TGTGCCAGTAGCATAGGACATCCAGATACGCAGTATTTT.

The gene calls are TRBV7-2 and TRBJ2-7, with a tentative D call TRBD2 (6 bases). V lost 2 bases to trimming and J lost 3 bases, with 11 bases between them. The CDR3 is 14 amino acids. Looked up from germline, CDR1 is SGHTA and CDR2 is FQGNSA. CDR3: CASSLWKGGYEQYF. CDR3 DNA sequence: TGTGCCAGCAGCTTATGGAAGGGAGGCTACGAGCAGTACTTC. Looking up the rest from reference TRBV7-2 and TRBJ2-7 gives the full variable domain: GAGVSQSPSNKVTEKGKDVELRCDPISGHTALYWYRQSLGQGLEFLIYFQGNSAPDKSGLPSDRFSAERTGGSVSTLTIQRTQQEDSAVYLCASSLWKGGYEQYFGPGTRLTVT.

The chain has TRBV2 and TRBJ2-3; TRBD2 aligns across 8 bases. Germline V gene data show CDR1 as SNHLY and CDR2 as FYNNEI. V shed 5 bases and J 4 bases; nucleotides not matched to a gene: 5. The CDR3 loop spans 14 amino acids. This CDR3 reads CASSRRGDADTQYF. The CDR3 DNA reads TGTGCCAGCAGTCGGCGGGGGGACGCAGATACGCAGTATTTT.

The rearrangement joins TRBV15 to TRBJ2-5, with 13 nucleotides matching TRBD2. After removal of 4 bases from V and 1 base from J, the junction contained 3 bases not matched to a gene. The CDR3 extends over 16 amino acids. Germline CDR1 is LNHNV and CDR2 is YYDKDF (reference sequence). CDR3 sequence (DNA): TGTGCCACCAGCATGGGGACTAGCGGGGTCCAAGAGACCCAGTACTTC. The encoded protein is CATSMGTSGVQETQYF.

The chain links TRBV24-1 to TRBJ2-5, with D possibly TRBD2 on 5 matching bases. Germline V gives CDR1 KGHDR, CDR2 SFDVKD. This CDR3 has 16 amino acids. V was trimmed by 2 bases and J by 1 base, leaving 13 bases between them. CDR3 sequence: CATSDSIPGIQETQYF. The CDR3 bases are TGTGCCACCAGTGATTCCATACCGGGAATCCAAGAGACCCAGTACTTC.

J is TRBJ1-1 and V is TRBV6-6; the D gene is possibly TRBD1 (5 bases). CDR3 length: 13 amino acids. Germline CDR1 and CDR2: MNHNY and SVGAGI (reference sequence). Between the trimmed V and J ends, which lost 2 bases and 10 bases, there was a span of 14 bases. CDR3 region: CASSYEEGRGAFF. Written as DNA, the CDR3 is TGTGCCAGCAGTTACGAGGAGGGGCGGGGAGCTTTCTTT.

The chain couples TRBV2 to TRBJ2-7; possible D gene TRBD1, 6 bases. Trimming stripped 10 bases from V and 2 bases from J, with 12 bases between. CDR1 and CDR2 (germline): SNHLY, FYNNEI. The length of the CDR3 is 12 residues. The CDR3 region has the DNA TGTGCCACCCAGGGGTTAACCTACGAGCAGTACTTC. Amino acids: CATQGLTYEQYF.

V gene TRBV2 combines with J gene TRBJ1-5; 10 nucleotides agree with TRBD1. Looked up from germline, CDR1 is SNHLY and CDR2 is FYNNEI. Trimming cost V 6 bases and J 2 bases; bases outside gene matches: 7. The CDR3 spans 16 residues. The CDR3 region is CASSGTGEQGNQPQHF. In DNA form, the CDR3 reads TGTGCCAGCAGCGGGACAGGGGAGCAGGGCAATCAGCCCCAGCATTTT.

The chain uses TRBV5-6 and TRBJ2-5; 9 bases are shared with TRBD2. V shed 2 bases, J shed 2 bases, and the junction held 4 bases outside the gene matches. Germline V gives CDR1 SGHDT, CDR2 YYEEEE. This CDR3 has 15 residues. The CDR3, as DNA: TGTGCCAGCAGCTTCCGACTAGCGGAACAAGAGACCCAGTACTTC. Translated, it gives CASSFRLAEQETQYF.

J is TRBJ2-5 and V is TRBV6-5; 8 bases line up with TRBD2. The CDR3 covers 14 residues. The germline CDR1 and CDR2 sequences are MNHEY and SVGAGI. Germline trimming cut 6 bases from V and 2 bases from J; bases unmatched to any gene: 5. This CDR3 reads CASRGTSPQETQYF. DNA for the CDR3: TGTGCCAGCAGGGGGACTAGTCCGCAAGAGACCCAGTACTTC.

The V and J genes are TRBV18 and TRBJ1-1; D perhaps matches TRBD1 (6 bases). V lost 2 bases and J 5 bases, leaving 9 bases between the germline ends. The CDR3 spans 13 residues. Germline-derived CDR1 and CDR2 are KGHSH and LQKENI. CDR3: CASSPDQGTEAFF. The CDR3, as DNA: TGTGCCAGCTCACCAGATCAGGGGACTGAAGCTTTCTTT.

The chain employs TRBV7-9 and TRBJ1-2; unclear D gene. Germline assignment: CDR1 SEHNR and CDR2 FQNEAQ (reference sequence). V dropped 1 base and J dropped 10 bases, with 7 bases sitting between them. The CDR3 spans 11 residues. CDR3 residues: CASSLVGNYTF. CDR3 in DNA: TGTGCCAGCAGCTTAGTCGGTAACTACACCTTC.

The chain recombines TRBV5-8 with TRBJ1-4; D perhaps matches TRBD1 (6 bases). Trimming shortened V by 4 bases and J by 10 bases, and 23 bases separated the two germline ends. The length of the CDR3 is 16 residues. Germline V CDR1 and CDR2: SGHTS, YDEGEE. The CDR3 nucleotides are TGTGCCAGCAGCCCCGATCGGGCAGGGGAATGGGTAAAACTGTTTTTT. Amino acids: CASSPDRAGEWVKLFF.

This chain joins TRBV4-2 and TRBJ2-7; TRBD2 matches at 13 bases. Germline V gene lookup returns CDR1 LGHNA and CDR2 YNFKEQ. V shed 3 bases, J shed 2 bases, and the junction held 4 bases outside the gene matches. The CDR3 is made up of 16 amino acids. DNA for the CDR3: TGTGCCAGCAGCCAGGTAGGGACTAGCGGGGCCTACGAGCAGTACTTC. It codes for CASSQVGTSGAYEQYF.

The rearrangement uses TRBV3-1 (or the pseudogene TRBV3-2) and TRBJ2-3, with D uncertain. Trimming took off 0 bases at V and 4 bases at J, with 8 bases between the two ends. The CDR3 has 14 residues. The germline gives CDR1 LGHDT, CDR2 YNNKEL (reference sequence). This CDR3 is CASSQDGGPDTQYF. In DNA form, the CDR3 reads TGTGCCAGCAGCCAAGATGGTGGGCCAGATACGCAGTATTTT.

This clone appeared once. The chain uses TRBV7-9 and TRBJ1-2; D is possibly TRBD1 (5 bases). The V and J ends lost 1 base and 2 bases respectively, with 8 bases between them. Germline loops: CDR1 SEHNR, CDR2 FQNEAQ (reference sequence). This CDR3 region has 14 residues. The CDR3 here is CASSLGGENYGYTF. As DNA, the CDR3 is TGTGCCAGCAGCTTAGGGGGGGAAAACTATGGCTACACCTTC.

The chain recombines TRBV7-8 with TRBJ2-7, with D tentatively TRBD1 (5 bases). The CDR3 has 12 amino acids. Trimming pared 2 bases from V and 6 bases from J, leaving 8 bases between. The germline gives CDR1 SGHVS, CDR2 FQNEAQ. The CDR3 here is CASSLLRGEQYF. The CDR3 DNA sequence: TGTGCCAGCAGCTTACTAAGGGGCGAGCAGTACTTC.

The chain carries TRBV19 and TRBJ1-5; 7 nucleotides match TRBD1. V lost 10 bases, J lost 2 bases, and 17 bases stayed unmatched. The CDR3 contains 17 residues. Germline V gene sequence: CDR1 LNHDA, CDR2 SQIVND (reference sequence). The CDR3 coding sequence is TGTGCCACCGACATCCGGGACAGTCCTTCGGGCAATCAGCCCCAGCATTTT. As protein: CATDIRDSPSGNQPQHF.